Sequencing of this T cell receptor (beta chain) was carried out in a study of blood T cell repertoires in COVID-19. Sequencing used immunoSEQ multiplex PCR; TCRdb keeps in-frame clones, though not all of them. In the table there are some 170,000 clones, more than 85% of which are singletons. The length of the CDR3 is 13 residues. From germline, CDR1 is MNHEY and CDR2 SVGAGI. Between the trimmed V and J ends, which lost 11 bases and 2 bases, there was a span of 15 bases. Sample: PBMCs or T cells enriched from blood (not recorded which). The TCR originated in a human donor with acute COVID-19. The donor label of this sample is uncertain. The chain has TRBV6-5 and TRBJ1-2; possibly TRBD1 for D (5 bases). The CDR3 sequence: CAVTSRENYGYTF. In DNA, the CDR3 is TGTGCCGTCACATCCAGGGAAAACTATGGCTACACCTTC.